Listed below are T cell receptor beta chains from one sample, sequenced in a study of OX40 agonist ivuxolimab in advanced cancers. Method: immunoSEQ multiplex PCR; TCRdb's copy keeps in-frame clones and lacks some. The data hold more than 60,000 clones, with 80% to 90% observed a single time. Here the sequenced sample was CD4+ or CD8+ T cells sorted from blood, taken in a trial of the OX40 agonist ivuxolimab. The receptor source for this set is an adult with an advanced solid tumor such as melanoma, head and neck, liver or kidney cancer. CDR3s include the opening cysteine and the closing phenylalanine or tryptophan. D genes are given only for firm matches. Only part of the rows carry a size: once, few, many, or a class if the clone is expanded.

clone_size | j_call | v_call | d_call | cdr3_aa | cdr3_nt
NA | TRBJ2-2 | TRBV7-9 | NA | CASSSGTGGTGELFF | TGTGCCAGCAGCTCGGGGACTGGGGGTACCGGGGAGCTGTTTTTT
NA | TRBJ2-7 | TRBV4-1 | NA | CASSQVGYEQYF | TGCGCCAGCAGCCAAGTCGGCTACGAGCAGTACTTC
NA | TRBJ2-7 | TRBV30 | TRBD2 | CAWSVGAGWSYEQYF | TGTGCCTGGAGTGTAGGAGCGGGGTGGTCCTACGAGCAGTACTTC
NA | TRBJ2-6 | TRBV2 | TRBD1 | CASTGGVISSGANVLTF | TGTGCCAGCACAGGGGGAGTGATATCCTCTGGGGCCAACGTCCTGACTTTC
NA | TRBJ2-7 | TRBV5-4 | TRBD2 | CASSFSGGRYEQYF | TGTGCCAGCAGCTTTAGCGGGGGGCGGTACGAGCAGTACTTC
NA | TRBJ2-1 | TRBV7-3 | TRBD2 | CASSVALAGGNEQFF | TGTGCCAGCAGTGTCGCCCTAGCGGGAGGCAATGAGCAGTTCTTC
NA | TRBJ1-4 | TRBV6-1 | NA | CASSPHGSIEEKLFF | TGTGCCAGCAGCCCCCACGGAAGCATAGAGGAAAAACTGTTTTTT
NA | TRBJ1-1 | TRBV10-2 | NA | CASLRVVSAGTEAFF | TGCGCCAGCCTCCGGGTTGTGTCGGCGGGCACTGAAGCTTTCTTT
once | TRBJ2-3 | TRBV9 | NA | CASSVVSTDTQYF | TGTGCCAGCAGCGTAGTATCCACAGATACGCAGTATTTT
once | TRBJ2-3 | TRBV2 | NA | CASSTLGPGFDTQYF | TGTGCCAGCAGCACCTTAGGGCCGGGTTTCGATACGCAGTATTTT
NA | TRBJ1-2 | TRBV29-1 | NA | CSVPWGAAHGYTF | TGCAGCGTGCCCTGGGGGGCCGCACACGGCTACACCTTC
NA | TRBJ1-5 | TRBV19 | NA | CASSFGRSNQPQHF | TGTGCCAGTAGTTTCGGACGAAGCAATCAGCCCCAGCATTTT
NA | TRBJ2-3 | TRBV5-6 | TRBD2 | CASSLMLAGGTDTQYF | TGTGCCAGCAGCTTGATGCTAGCGGGGGGCACAGATACGCAGTATTTT
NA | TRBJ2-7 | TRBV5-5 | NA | CASSPPTDEQYF | TGTGCCAGCAGCCCACCGACAGACGAGCAGTACTTC
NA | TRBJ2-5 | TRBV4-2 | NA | CASSQDVQTETQYF | TGTGCCAGCAGCCAAGATGTTCAGACGGAGACCCAGTACTTC
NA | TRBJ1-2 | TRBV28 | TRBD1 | CASSFQGQQNGYTF | TGTGCCAGCAGTTTCCAGGGACAGCAGAATGGCTACACCTTC
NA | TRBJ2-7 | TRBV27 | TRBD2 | CASSEAGGSYEQYF | TGTGCCAGCAGTGAAGCGGGGGGCTCCTACGAGCAGTACTTC
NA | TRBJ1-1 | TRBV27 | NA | CASSFNGVVTEAFF | TGTGCCAGCAGTTTTAACGGAGTAGTCACTGAAGCTTTCTTT
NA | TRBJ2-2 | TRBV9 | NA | CASSADAGELFF | TGTGCCAGCAGCGCCGATGCCGGGGAGCTGTTTTTT
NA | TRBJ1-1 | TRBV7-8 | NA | CASSLLVGMNTEAFF | TGTGCCAGCAGCCTTCTGGTTGGGATGAACACTGAAGCTTTCTTT
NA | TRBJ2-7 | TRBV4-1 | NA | CASSQVQGFSSYEQYF | TGCGCCAGCAGCCAAGTTCAGGGGTTTAGCTCCTACGAGCAGTACTTC
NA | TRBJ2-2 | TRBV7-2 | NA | CASSLENTGELFF | TGTGCCAGCAGCTTAGAGAACACCGGGGAGCTGTTTTTT
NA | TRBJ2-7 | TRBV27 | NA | CASSPNSISYEQYF | TGTGCCAGCAGTCCCAATTCCATCTCCTACGAGCAGTACTTC
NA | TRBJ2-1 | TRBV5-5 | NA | CASSLVGGGLVHNEQFF | TGTGCCAGCAGCTTGGTCGGTGGGGGACTGGTCCACAATGAGCAGTTCTTC
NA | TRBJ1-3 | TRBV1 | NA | CTSSQDEDRAGNTIYF | TGCACCAGCAGCCAAGATGAGGACAGGGCAGGAAACACCATATATTTT
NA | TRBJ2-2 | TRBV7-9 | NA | CASSGGTGELFF | TGTGCCAGCAGCGGGGGTACCGGGGAGCTGTTTTTT
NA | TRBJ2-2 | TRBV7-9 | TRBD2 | CASSLGPLLAGAGTGELFF | TGTGCCAGCAGCTTAGGCCCCTTGCTAGCGGGGGCCGGCACCGGGGAGCTGTTTTTT
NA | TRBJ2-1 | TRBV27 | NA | CASSSSGLLEQFF | TGTGCCAGCAGTTCATCGGGACTCTTAGAGCAGTTCTTC